Below are 25 T cell receptor beta chains sequenced from a single sample in a study of chemoradiotherapy in HPV16-positive cancers. Profiling relied on immunoSEQ multiplex PCR, and the TCRdb table lists in-frame clones only, not all of them. In the table there are more than 9,000 clones, approximately 70% of which are singletons. Sample acquisition took place from a patient who underwent chemoradiotherapy. These receptor sequences come from a human donor with HPV-associated anogenital cancer.

The chain carries TRBV29-1 and TRBJ2-1, with D possibly being TRBD1 or TRBD2 (6 bases each). Deletions cut 3 bases from V and 2 bases from J, with 8 bases between. CDR1 SQVTM and CDR2 ANQGSEA come from the germline V gene. This CDR3 spans 13 amino acids. For the CDR3, the DNA is TGCAGCGTTGAGAGGGGGGCCTACAATGAGCAGTTCTTC. Translating it yields CSVERGAYNEQFF.

The chain couples TRBV30 to TRBJ1-6, with D possibly TRBD1 on 6 matching bases. V dropped 4 bases and J dropped 7 bases, with 23 bases sitting between them. Germline V CDR1 and CDR2: GTSNPN, SVGIG (reference sequence). The CDR3 sequence is 17 residues long. For the CDR3, the DNA is TGTGCCTGGACTTCCGGGACGGGGGGCCAGGGGAATTCACCCCTCCACTTT. Amino acids: CAWTSGTGGQGNSPLHF.

This sequence joins TRBV14 and TRBJ2-5, with D possibly being TRBD2 (6 bases). This CDR3 has 15 amino acids. Trimming removed 5 bases from V and 7 bases from J, with 20 bases in between. Germline-derived CDR1 and CDR2 are SGHDN and FVKESK. The DNA for the CDR3 is TGTGCCAGCAGCGGCGGGACTCCTGGTTTTGGGACCCAGTACTTC. The encoded protein is CASSGGTPGFGTQYF.

The chain employs TRBV6-5 and TRBJ2-7, with D perhaps TRBD1 (5 bases). CDR3 length: 13 residues. The V gene lost 2 bases and the J gene lost 2 bases, with 7 bases spanning the gap. The germline V gene encodes CDR1 MNHEY and CDR2 SVGAGI. The CDR3 DNA follows: TGTGCCAGCAGTTACAGGGGTCCCTACGAGCAGTACTTC. It translates to CASSYRGPYEQYF.

V usage is TRBV9 and J usage is TRBJ2-7; 8 bases match TRBD2. Germline CDR1 and CDR2: SGDLS and YYNGEE. The CDR3 consists of 15 residues. V shed 0 bases and J 3 bases; nucleotides not matched to a gene: 5. This chain's CDR3 is CASSVAPGTSYEQYF. DNA for the CDR3: TGTGCCAGCAGCGTAGCCCCCGGGACTAGCTACGAGCAGTACTTC.

This chain connects TRBV4-2 to TRBJ2-4; D possibly corresponds to TRBD1 (5 bases). The V end lost 0 bases, the J end lost 9 bases, and 9 bases lay between the germline ends. In germline, CDR1 is LGHNA, CDR2 YNFKEQ. The CDR3 runs to 13 residues. CDR3 in amino acids: CASSQDQGLIQYF. The CDR3 coding sequence is TGTGCCAGCAGCCAAGACCAGGGTCTCATTCAGTACTTC.

The chain joins TRBV7-2 to TRBJ2-3, with D possibly matching TRBD1 (5 bases). The V end was cut by 2 bases, the J end by 6 bases, with 12 bases between. The CDR3 runs 14 residues. Looked up from germline, CDR1 is SGHTA and CDR2 is FQGNSA. The CDR3 sequence is CASSLLFRADTQYF. CDR3 DNA: TGTGCCAGCAGCTTACTATTCAGGGCCGATACGCAGTATTTT.

This clone showed up just a few times. The rearrangement uses TRBV9 and TRBJ2-3; D remains unclear. V was shortened by 4 bases and J by 1 base, with 10 bases between the two germline ends. This CDR3 comprises 14 residues. Germline CDR1 and CDR2: SGDLS and YYNGEE. The CDR3 here is CASSPSGRTDTQYF. CDR3 nucleotides: TGTGCCAGCAGCCCATCTGGCCGCACAGATACGCAGTATTTT. The full variable domain, rest sourced from reference TRBV9 and TRBJ2-3, is DSGVTQTPKHLITATGQRVTLRCSPRSGDLSVYWYQQSLDQGLQFLIQYYNGEERAKGNILERFSAQQFPDLHSELNLSSLELGDSALYFCASSPSGRTDTQYFGPGTRLTVL.

The chain uses TRBV5-4 and TRBJ2-7; D is undetermined. V was shortened by 0 bases and J by 2 bases, with 3 bases between the two germline ends. Germline V gives CDR1 SGHNT, CDR2 YYREEE (reference sequence). The CDR3 is made up of 12 amino acids. The CDR3 sequence is CASSLDTYEQYF. CDR3 in DNA: TGTGCCAGCAGCTTGGATACCTACGAGCAGTACTTC.

This chain joins TRBV6-5 and TRBJ1-5, with TRBD1 matching 8 bases. The CDR3 is made up of 16 amino acids. Trimming removed 4 bases from V and 10 bases from J; junction bases left unmatched: 15. The germline V gene encodes CDR1 MNHEY and CDR2 SVGAGI. CDR3 DNA: TGTGCCAGCAGTTTGTCTTCGGGACATACAGGGGGTCCCCAGCATTTT. The encoded protein is CASSLSSGHTGGPQHF.

The rearrangement joins TRBV2 to TRBJ1-4, with no clear D. V was shortened by 10 bases and J by 5 bases, with 14 bases between the two germline ends. The germline gives CDR1 SNHLY, CDR2 FYNNEI. This CDR3 contains 13 residues. The CDR3 DNA follows: TGTGCCACTGTCCTGGACGGGAATGAAAAACTGTTTTTT. Encoded protein: CATVLDGNEKLFF.

The chain has TRBV4-2 and TRBJ2-7, with 8 bases identical to TRBD1. The CDR3 runs 14 residues. V lost 4 bases to trimming and J lost 1 base; unmatched junction nucleotides: 3. Per the germline V gene, CDR1 is LGHNA and CDR2 is YNFKEQ. The CDR3 DNA is TGTGCCAGCAGCCGCGGGACAGGTTCCTACGAGCAGTACTTC. This encodes CASSRGTGSYEQYF.

The chain links TRBV11-2 to TRBJ2-1; no firm D call. CDR1 and CDR2 from the germline V gene are SGHAT and FQNNGV. The CDR3 loop spans 15 amino acids. Trimming cost V 5 bases and J 1 base, with 12 bases left between them. CDR3 coding DNA: TGTGCCAGCAGCGCCGAGGTCTTATCCTACAATGAGCAGTTCTTC. Encoded protein: CASSAEVLSYNEQFF.

The V call is TRBV19, the J call TRBJ2-7; tentative D call: TRBD1 (7 bases). Trimming removed 4 bases from V and 3 bases from J, with 13 bases in between. The length of the CDR3 is 14 residues. Germline V gene sequence: CDR1 LNHDA, CDR2 SQIVND (reference sequence). CDR3 DNA: TGTGCCAGTAGTAATGGAGGGGGCGTCTACGAGCAGTACTTC. It codes for CASSNGGGVYEQYF.

This clone was detected a few times. The rearrangement joins TRBV4-3 to TRBJ1-6; no definite D call. Germline CDR1 and CDR2: LGHNA and YSLEER. The CDR3 runs 17 residues. V lost 3 bases to trimming and J lost 0 bases, with 12 bases between them. CDR3 nucleotides: TGCGCCAGCAGCCACAGCAGAAGCCTCTCCTATAATTCACCCCTCCACTTT. Translated: CASSHSRSLSYNSPLHF.

The chain uses TRBV30 and TRBJ1-5; no firm D call. This CDR3 comprises 15 residues. CDR1 and CDR2 (germline): GTSNPN, SVGIG (reference sequence). Trimming left V 3 bases short and J 1 base short, with 13 bases between. Here the CDR3 reads CAWRESGGSNQPQHF. CDR3 in DNA: TGTGCCTGGAGGGAAAGCGGCGGGAGCAATCAGCCCCAGCATTTT.

The V gene is TRBV27, the J gene TRBJ1-6; TRBD1 matches at 7 bases. The V gene end was trimmed by 6 bases and the J gene end by 10 bases; junction bases not matched to a gene: 6. The CDR3 extends over 13 amino acids. CDR1 is MNHEY, CDR2 SMNVEV, per germline (reference sequence). The CDR3 is CASRQGPGSPLHF. The DNA of the CDR3 is TGTGCCAGCAGACAGGGGCCAGGGTCACCCCTCCACTTT.

This clone showed up just once. The rearrangement uses TRBV6-5 and TRBJ1-1; TRBD1 aligns across 8 bases. Germline values: CDR1 MNHEY, CDR2 SVGAGI. There are 14 residues in the CDR3. V lost 5 bases and J lost 5; bases outside the gene matches: 7. This CDR3 is CASSTRGLGTEAFF. CDR3 coding DNA: TGTGCCAGCAGTACCAGGGGGCTCGGGACTGAAGCTTTCTTT.

V and J are TRBV9 and TRBJ1-3; possibly TRBD1 for D (6 bases). This CDR3 is built from 14 residues. Germline assignment: CDR1 SGDLS and CDR2 YYNGEE. V was trimmed by 4 bases and J by 11 bases, leaving 19 bases between them. CDR3 in amino acids: CASSSNRAEVPIYF. The CDR3 nucleotides are TGTGCCAGCAGCTCGAACAGGGCGGAGGTACCCATATATTTT.

The chain uses TRBV6-8 and TRBJ2-5, with D hard to call. V lost 2 bases and J lost 3, with 16 bases in between. Germline values: CDR1 MNHGY, CDR2 SAAAGT. This CDR3 contains 16 residues. CDR3 residues: CASSYQPGPFKETQYF. CDR3 coding DNA: TGTGCCAGCAGTTACCAGCCCGGGCCCTTCAAAGAGACCCAGTACTTC.

This sequence joins TRBV27 and TRBJ1-1; 9 positions match TRBD1. Trimming cost V 4 bases and J 4 bases; bases outside gene matches: 4. The length of the CDR3 is 14 residues. Germline V CDR1 and CDR2: MNHEY, SMNVEV (reference sequence). CDR3 sequence reads: CASSYTGGGTEAFF. The DNA of the CDR3 is TGTGCCAGCAGTTATACAGGGGGCGGCACTGAAGCTTTCTTT.

The rearrangement uses TRBV28 and TRBJ1-6, with D hard to call. CDR3 length: 12 residues. The V gene's germline CDR1 is MDHEN and CDR2 SYDVKM. V gave up 6 bases and J gave up 7 bases, with 7 bases separating them. The CDR3 DNA follows: TGTGCCAGCAGCATAGGGAATTCACCCCTCCACTTT. This encodes CASSIGNSPLHF. The full variable domain, with the rest looked up from reference TRBV28 and TRBJ1-6, is DVKVTQSSRYLVKRTGEKVFLECVQDMDHENMFWYRQDPGLGLRLIYFSYDVKMKEKGDIPEGYSVSREKKERFSLILESASTNQTSMYLCASSIGNSPLHFGNGTRLTVT.

V gene TRBV28 combines with J gene TRBJ2-7; 9 bases line up with TRBD1. Germline V gene sequence: CDR1 MDHEN, CDR2 SYDVKM. This CDR3 has 16 amino acids. V dropped 4 bases and J dropped 1; count of bases not matched to a gene: 8. The CDR3 bases are TGTGCCAGCAGTTGGGCGACAGGGGGAAAATCCTACGAGCAGTACTTC. It specifies CASSWATGGKSYEQYF.

This sequence joins TRBV6-1 and TRBJ1-4; 10 nucleotides agree with TRBD1. This CDR3 contains 14 residues. The V and J ends lost 4 bases and 8 bases, in that order; junction bases with no gene match: 4. Germline values: CDR1 MNHNS, CDR2 SASEGT. Here the CDR3 reads CASSGGTGEEKLFF. Here the CDR3 DNA reads TGTGCCAGCAGTGGAGGGACAGGGGAAGAAAAACTGTTTTTT.

This chain connects TRBV5-5 to TRBJ1-2; D gene unclear. V was pared by 0 bases and J by 3 bases, with 18 bases between. This CDR3 is built from 17 residues. The V gene's germline CDR1 is SGHKS and CDR2 YYEKEE (reference sequence). Here the CDR3 DNA reads TGTGCCAGCAGCTTGGAAGGCGGTGCGGGTACCCACTATGGCTACACCTTC. This sequence encodes CASSLEGGAGTHYGYTF.